This T cell receptor beta chain is drawn from a study of blood T cell repertoires in COVID-19. The V gene's germline CDR1 is MDHEN and CDR2 SYDVKM. The CDR3 has 13 residues. Trimming took 6 bases from V and 5 from J, leaving 13 bases between them. TCRdb's copy holds only in-frame clones and misses some; the assay was immunoSEQ multiplex PCR. The table lists 100,000 to 150,000 clones, 75% to 85% of them singletons. Sample: peripheral blood. The sequence was collected from a man aged 40-55 years with active or convalescent COVID-19. This sequence joins TRBV28 and TRBJ1-2; D is perhaps TRBD1 (6 bases). This chain's CDR3 is CASRLPQGYGYTF. The CDR3, as DNA: TGTGCCAGCAGGTTACCCCAGGGGTATGGCTACACCTTC.